The sequence of this T cell receptor (beta chain) was determined in a study of blood T cell repertoires in COVID-19. Across the whole study: Some COVID-19 samples were acute and others convalescent; all came from the United States, Italy and Spain. In each case, the material was cDNA or gDNA derived from T cells, B-cell-depleted T cells, or PBMCs.

As processed by the authors: The assay estimated nucleated cells by amplifying reference gene primers. The protocol was immunoSEQ multiplex PCR, while the TCRdb copy is restricted to in-frame clones and leaves out a portion. V, J and clone size reflect that table, while D and trimming were determined from the DNA. The profile shows roughly 200,000 clones, approximately 86% of them singletons. The germline V and J ends were trimmed by 5 bases and 5 bases, with 10 bases remaining between them. Germline loops: CDR1 SGHNT, CDR2 YENEEA. The CDR3 sequence is 12 residues long. Sequences were obtained from peripheral blood. The TCR was taken from a woman in her twenties or thirties with active or convalescent COVID-19. The chain couples TRBV11-3 to TRBJ2-7; no firm D call. The CDR3 bases are TGTGCCAGCAGCCCCACGGCGGACGAGCAGTACTTC. Translation gives CASSPTADEQYF. Looking up the rest from reference TRBV11-3 and TRBJ2-7 gives the full variable domain: EAGVVQSPRYKIIEKKQPVAFWCNPISGHNTLYWYLQNLGQGPELLIRYENEEAVDDSQLPKDRFSAERLKGVDSTLKIQPAELGDSAVYLCASSPTADEQYFGPGTRLTVT.